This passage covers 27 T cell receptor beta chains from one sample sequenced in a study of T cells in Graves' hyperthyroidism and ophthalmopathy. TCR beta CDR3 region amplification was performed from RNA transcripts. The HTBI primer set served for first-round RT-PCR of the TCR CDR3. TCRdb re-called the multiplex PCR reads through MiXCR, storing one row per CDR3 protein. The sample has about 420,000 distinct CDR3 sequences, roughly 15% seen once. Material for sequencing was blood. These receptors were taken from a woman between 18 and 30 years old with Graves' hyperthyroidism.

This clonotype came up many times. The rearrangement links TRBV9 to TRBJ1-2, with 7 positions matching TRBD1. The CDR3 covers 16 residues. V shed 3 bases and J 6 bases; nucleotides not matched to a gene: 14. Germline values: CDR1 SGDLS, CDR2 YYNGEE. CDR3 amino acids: CASSDPQTTGIHGYTF. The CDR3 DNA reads TGTGCCAGCAGCGACCCACAAACGACAGGGATCCATGGCTACACCTTC.

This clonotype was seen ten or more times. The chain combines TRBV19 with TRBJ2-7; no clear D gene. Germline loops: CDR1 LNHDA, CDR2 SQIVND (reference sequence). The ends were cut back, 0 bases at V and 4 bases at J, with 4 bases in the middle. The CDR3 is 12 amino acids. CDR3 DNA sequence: TGTGCCAGTAGTATAGACGAGTACGAGCAGTACTTC. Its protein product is CASSIDEYEQYF.

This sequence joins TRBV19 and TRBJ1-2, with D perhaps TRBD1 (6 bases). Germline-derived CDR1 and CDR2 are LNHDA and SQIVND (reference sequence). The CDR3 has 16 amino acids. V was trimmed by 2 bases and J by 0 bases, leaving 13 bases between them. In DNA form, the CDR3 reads TGTGCCAGTAGTATACCGGGACATGCCTCTAACTATGGCTACACCTTC. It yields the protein CASSIPGHASNYGYTF.

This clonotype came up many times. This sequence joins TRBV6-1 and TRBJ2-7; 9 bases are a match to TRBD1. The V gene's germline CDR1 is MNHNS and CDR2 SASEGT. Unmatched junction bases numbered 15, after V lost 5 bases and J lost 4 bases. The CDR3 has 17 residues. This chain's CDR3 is CASSSLNPGQGGYEQYF. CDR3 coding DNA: TGTGCCAGCAGTTCCTTAAACCCGGGACAGGGCGGGTACGAGCAGTACTTC.

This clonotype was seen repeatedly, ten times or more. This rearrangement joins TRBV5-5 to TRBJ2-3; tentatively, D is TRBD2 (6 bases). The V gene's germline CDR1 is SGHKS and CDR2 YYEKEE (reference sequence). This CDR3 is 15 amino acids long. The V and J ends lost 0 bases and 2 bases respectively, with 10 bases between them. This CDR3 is CASSLESGPTDTQYF. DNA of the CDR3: TGTGCCAGCAGCTTGGAGAGCGGGCCCACAGATACGCAGTATTTT.

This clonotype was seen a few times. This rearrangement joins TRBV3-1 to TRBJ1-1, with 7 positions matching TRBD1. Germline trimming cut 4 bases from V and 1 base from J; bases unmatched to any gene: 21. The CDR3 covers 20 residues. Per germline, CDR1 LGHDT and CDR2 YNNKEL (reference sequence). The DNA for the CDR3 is TGTGCCAGCAGCCCGATAACGGCAAAAGGGGGCTCGAGGGCGAACACTGAAGCTTTCTTT. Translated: CASSPITAKGGSRANTEAFF.

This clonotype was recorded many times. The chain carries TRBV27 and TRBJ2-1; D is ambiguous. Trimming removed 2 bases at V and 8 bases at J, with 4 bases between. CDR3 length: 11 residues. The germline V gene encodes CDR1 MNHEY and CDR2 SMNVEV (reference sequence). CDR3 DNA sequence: TGTGCCAGCAGTTTAAGCCATGAGCAGTTCTTC. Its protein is CASSLSHEQFF.

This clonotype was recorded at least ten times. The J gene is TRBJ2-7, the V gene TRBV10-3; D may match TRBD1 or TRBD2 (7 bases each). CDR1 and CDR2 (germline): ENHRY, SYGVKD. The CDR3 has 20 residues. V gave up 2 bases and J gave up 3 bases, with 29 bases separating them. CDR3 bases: TGTGCCATCAGTGAGAGGCCGCCAGGGGGTCGACGCGGGAGTTACTACGAGCAGTACTTC. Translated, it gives CAISERPPGGRRGSYYEQYF.

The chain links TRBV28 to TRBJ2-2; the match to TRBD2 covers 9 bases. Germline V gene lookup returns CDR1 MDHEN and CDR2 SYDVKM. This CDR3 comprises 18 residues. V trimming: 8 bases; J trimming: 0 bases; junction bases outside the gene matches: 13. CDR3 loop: CASGTIFPSGTNTGELFF. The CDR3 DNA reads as TGTGCCAGCGGCACTATTTTCCCTAGCGGGACGAACACCGGGGAGCTGTTTTTT.

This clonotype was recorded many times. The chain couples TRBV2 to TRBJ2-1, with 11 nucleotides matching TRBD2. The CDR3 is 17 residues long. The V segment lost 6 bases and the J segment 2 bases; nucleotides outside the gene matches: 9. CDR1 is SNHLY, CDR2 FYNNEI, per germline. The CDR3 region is CASRGGLAGGTYNEQFF. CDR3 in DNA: TGTGCCAGCAGGGGGGGGCTAGCGGGAGGAACCTACAATGAGCAGTTCTTC.

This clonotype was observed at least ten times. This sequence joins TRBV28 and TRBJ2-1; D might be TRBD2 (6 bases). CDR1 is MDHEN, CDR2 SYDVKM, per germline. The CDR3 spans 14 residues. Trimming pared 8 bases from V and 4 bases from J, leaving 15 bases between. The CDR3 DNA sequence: TGTGCCAGCTCGGCGGGATACCTATACAATGAGCAGTTCTTC. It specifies CASSAGYLYNEQFF.

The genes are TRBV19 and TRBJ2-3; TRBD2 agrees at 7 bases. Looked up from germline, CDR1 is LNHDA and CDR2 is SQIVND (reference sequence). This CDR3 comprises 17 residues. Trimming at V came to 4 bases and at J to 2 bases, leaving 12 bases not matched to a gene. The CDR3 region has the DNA TGTGCCAGTAGTAGCTCCCTTCGGGAGGTTTACACAGATACGCAGTATTTT. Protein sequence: CASSSSLREVYTDTQYF.

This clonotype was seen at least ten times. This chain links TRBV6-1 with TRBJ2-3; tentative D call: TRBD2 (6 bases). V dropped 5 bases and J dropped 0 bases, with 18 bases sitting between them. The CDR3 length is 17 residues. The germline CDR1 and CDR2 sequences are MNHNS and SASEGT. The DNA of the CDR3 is TGTGCCAGCAGTCAAAACCCGATCGGGACTAGCACAGATACGCAGTATTTT. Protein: CASSQNPIGTSTDTQYF.

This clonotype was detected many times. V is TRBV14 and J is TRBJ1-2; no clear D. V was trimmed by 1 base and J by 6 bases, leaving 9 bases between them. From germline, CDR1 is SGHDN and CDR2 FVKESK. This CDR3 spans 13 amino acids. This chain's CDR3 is CASSQGRTDGYTF. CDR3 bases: TGTGCCAGCAGCCAAGGACGGACCGATGGCTACACCTTC.

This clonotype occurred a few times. CDR3: CASSPQGRGSYEQYF. Written as DNA, the CDR3 is TGTGCCAGCAGCCCCCAGGGGCGGGGTTCCTACGAGCAGTACTTC. The chain links TRBV9 to TRBJ2-7; D may be TRBD1 or TRBD2 (6 bases each). Germline V gene sequence: CDR1 SGDLS, CDR2 YYNGEE. V lost 4 bases and J 1 base, leaving 15 bases between the germline ends. CDR3 size: 15 residues. Using reference TRBV9 and TRBJ2-7 for the parts outside the CDR3, the full variable domain is DSGVTQTPKHLITATGQRVTLRCSPRSGDLSVYWYQQSLDQGLQFLIQYYNGEERAKGNILERFSAQQFPDLHSELNLSSLELGDSALYFCASSPQGRGSYEQYFGPGTRLTVT.

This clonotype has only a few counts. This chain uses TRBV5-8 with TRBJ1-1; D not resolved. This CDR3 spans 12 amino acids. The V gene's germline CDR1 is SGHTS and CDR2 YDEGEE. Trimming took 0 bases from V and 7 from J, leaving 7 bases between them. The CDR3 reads CASSLEPDEAFF. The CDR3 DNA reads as TGTGCCAGCAGCTTGGAACCCGATGAAGCTTTCTTT. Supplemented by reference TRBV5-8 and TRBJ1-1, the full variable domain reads EAGVTQSPTHLIKTRGQQATLRCSPISGHTSVYWYQQALGLGLQFLLWYDEGEERNRGNFPPRFSGRQFPNYSSELNVNALELEDSALYLCASSLEPDEAFFGQGTRLTVV.

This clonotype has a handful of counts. CDR3 protein: CSGQAGQTDEQYF. In nucleotides, the CDR3 is TGCAGCGGCCAAGCGGGACAGACCGACGAGCAGTACTTC. The rearrangement uses TRBV29-1 and TRBJ2-7, with D tentatively TRBD1 or TRBD2 (7 bases each). Trimming removed 7 bases at V and 5 bases at J, with 18 bases between. The germline V gene has CDR1 SQVTM and CDR2 ANQGSEA. The CDR3 is made up of 13 amino acids.

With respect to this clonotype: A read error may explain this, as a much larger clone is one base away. CDR3 in DNA: TGCAGTGCCCCGGGACTGTACACAGATACGCAGTATTTT. Its translation is CSAPGLYTDTQYF. This sequence joins TRBV20-1 and TRBJ2-3; possibly TRBD2 for D (6 bases). The CDR3 sequence is 13 residues long. Between the trimmed V and J ends, which lost 6 bases and 2 bases, there was a span of 12 bases. The V gene's germline CDR1 is DFQATT and CDR2 SNEGSKA (reference sequence).

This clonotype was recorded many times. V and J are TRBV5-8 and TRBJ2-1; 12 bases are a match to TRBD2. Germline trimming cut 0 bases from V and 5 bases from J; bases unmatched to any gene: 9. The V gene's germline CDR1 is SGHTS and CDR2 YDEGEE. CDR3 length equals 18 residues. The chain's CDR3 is CASSLVVLAGGSHNEQFF. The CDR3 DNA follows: TGTGCCAGCAGCTTGGTAGTACTAGCGGGAGGATCCCACAATGAGCAGTTCTTC.

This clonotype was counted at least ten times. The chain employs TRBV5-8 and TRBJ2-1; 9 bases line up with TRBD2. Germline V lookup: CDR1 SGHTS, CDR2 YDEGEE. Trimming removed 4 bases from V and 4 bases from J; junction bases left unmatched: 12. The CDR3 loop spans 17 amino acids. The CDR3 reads CASSNPPAGGVYNEQFF. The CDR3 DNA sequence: TGTGCCAGCAGCAACCCCCCGGCGGGAGGGGTATACAATGAGCAGTTCTTC. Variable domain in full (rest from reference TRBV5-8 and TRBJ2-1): EAGVTQSPTHLIKTRGQQATLRCSPISGHTSVYWYQQALGLGLQFLLWYDEGEERNRGNFPPRFSGRQFPNYSSELNVNALELEDSALYLCASSNPPAGGVYNEQFFGPGTRLTVL.

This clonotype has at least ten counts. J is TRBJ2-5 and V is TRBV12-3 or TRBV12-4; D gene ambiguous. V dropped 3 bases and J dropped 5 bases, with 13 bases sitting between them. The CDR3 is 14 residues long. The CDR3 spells CASSLMSLQETQYF. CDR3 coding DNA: TGTGCCAGCAGTTTGATGTCCCTGCAGGAGACCCAGTACTTC.

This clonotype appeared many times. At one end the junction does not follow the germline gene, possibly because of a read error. The CDR3 region has the DNA TGTGCCAGCAGCTTAGGGCAGGGCTCCTACGAGCAGTACTTC. Translating gives CASSLGQGSYEQYF. The J gene is TRBJ2-7, the V gene TRBV5-1; D may be TRBD1 (5 bases). The germline V gene encodes CDR1 SGHRS and CDR2 YFSETQ. This CDR3 is 14 amino acids long.

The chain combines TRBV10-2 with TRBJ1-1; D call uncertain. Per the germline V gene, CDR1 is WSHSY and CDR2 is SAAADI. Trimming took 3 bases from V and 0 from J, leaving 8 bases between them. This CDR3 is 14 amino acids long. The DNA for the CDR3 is TGCGCCAGCAGTGAACAGAGCATGAACACTGAAGCTTTCTTT. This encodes CASSEQSMNTEAFF.

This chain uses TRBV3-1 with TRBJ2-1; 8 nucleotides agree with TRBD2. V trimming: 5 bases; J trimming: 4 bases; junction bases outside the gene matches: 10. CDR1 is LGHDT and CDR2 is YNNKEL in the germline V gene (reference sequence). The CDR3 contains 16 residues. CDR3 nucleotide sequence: TGTGCCAGCAGCGTGAACGGGAGGGCTCCATACAATGAGCAGTTCTTC. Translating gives CASSVNGRAPYNEQFF.

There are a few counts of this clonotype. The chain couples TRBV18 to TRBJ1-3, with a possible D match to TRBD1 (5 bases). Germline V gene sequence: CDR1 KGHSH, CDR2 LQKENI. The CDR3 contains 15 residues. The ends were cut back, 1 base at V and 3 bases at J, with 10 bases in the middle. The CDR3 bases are TGTGCCAGCTCACCACAAAGGGGTGGTGGAAACACCATATATTTT. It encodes CASSPQRGGGNTIYF.

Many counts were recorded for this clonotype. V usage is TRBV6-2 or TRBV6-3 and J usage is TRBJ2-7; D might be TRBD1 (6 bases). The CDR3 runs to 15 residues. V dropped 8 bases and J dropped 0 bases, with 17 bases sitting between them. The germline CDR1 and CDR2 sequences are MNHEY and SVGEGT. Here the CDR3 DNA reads TGTGCCAGCTGGCCCCGACAGGAGAGCTCCTACGAGCAGTACTTC. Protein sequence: CASWPRQESSYEQYF.

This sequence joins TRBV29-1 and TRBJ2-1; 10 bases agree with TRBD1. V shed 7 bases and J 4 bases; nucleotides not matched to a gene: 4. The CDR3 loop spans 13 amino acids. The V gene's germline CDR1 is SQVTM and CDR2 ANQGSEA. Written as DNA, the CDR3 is TGCAGCGCAAGACAGGGGGCATACAATGAGCAGTTCTTC. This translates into CSARQGAYNEQFF.